The T cell receptor (beta chain) under discussion was sequenced for a study of human T cells and chemical hapten exposure. Study-level information: In the roughly 24-week study, patients were dosed weekly with diphenylcyclopropenone on the scalp throughout. Slight differences in pooled library volume were the main source of varying TCR yields across samples.

The table lists this clonotype with a few counts. V trimming: 3 bases; J trimming: 0 bases; junction bases outside the gene matches: 8. The CDR3 has 17 amino acids. Per germline, CDR1 DFQATT and CDR2 SNEGSKA (reference sequence). The time point was: pre-sensitization, week 0. Sample treatment: therapeutic diphenylcyclopropenone sensitization with weekly scalp DPC. Patients had alopecia, were aged 18 to 70, and were not pregnant. TCRdb re-called the RACE reads through MiXCR, storing one row per CDR3 protein. The data show under 200,000 distinct CDR3 sequences, with approximately 29% seen just once and under 3% held by the top ten.

The source is a woman aged 25-40 years with alopecia areata. Some clones in this sample may be carry-over from other donors' samples. The chain recombines TRBV20-1 with TRBJ2-7, with 13 bases matching TRBD2. Sequenced here: whole blood, sampled in connection with sensitization to the hapten diphenylcyclopropenone (DPC). The CDR3 DNA sequence: TGCAGTGCTAGGGTTTGGACTAGCGGGGGTGGCTCCTACGAGCAGTACTTC. Its translation is CSARVWTSGGGSYEQYF.